This T cell receptor (beta chain) came from a study of early T cells in non-severe SARS-CoV-2 infection. Whole-study context: Chains were not paired, and sequencing was done on bulk RNA from unsorted whole blood.

TCRdb called the 5' RACE reads again in MiXCR, with one record for every CDR3 protein. The sample has around 50,000 distinct CDR3 sequences, roughly 12% seen once. The CDR3 consists of 11 residues. The germline V gene has CDR1 SQVTM and CDR2 ANQGSEA. Trimming took 3 bases from V and 5 from J, leaving 7 bases between them. The chain employs TRBV29-1 and TRBJ1-1; D is unresolved. Sequenced material: whole blood. The sequence came from an adult who was a healthcare worker with PCR-confirmed SARS-CoV-2 infection or an uninfected control (not recorded which). CDR3 sequence: CSVDEGTEAFF. CDR3 nucleotide sequence: TGCAGCGTTGATGAGGGAACTGAAGCTTTCTTT.